This TCR beta chain was identified during a study of cytomegalovirus exposure and HLA in healthy donors. PCR involved 60 Vbeta and 13 Jbeta primers. Here immunoSEQ multiplex PCR was the method, and the copy in TCRdb shows in-frame clones only, minus some. The sample includes about 160,000 clones. Germline values: CDR1 SQVTM, CDR2 ANQGSEA. The CDR3 runs to 13 residues. Trimming took off 4 bases at V and 7 bases at J, with 16 bases between the two ends. General study results and limits: Per published accounts, TCR beta sequences correctly predicted the HLA-A and HLA-B alleles of most subjects. An ancestry cluster, one associated with Asian ancestry, reportedly showed fewer N-insertions than the approximately 670-donor mean in a later analysis. It was only CMV serostatus that was available as immune exposure information.

Comment on this clone: Its antigen is currently unknown.

The receptor comes from a woman aged 45 to 65 in good health and CMV-seronegative. This sequence joins TRBV29-1 and TRBJ2-5; perhaps TRBD1 as D (6 bases). The source material was PBMCs. The CDR3 DNA reads TGCAGCGTTGTAGCAGGGGTCTGGGGGACCCAGTACTTC. It yields the protein CSVVAGVWGTQYF.